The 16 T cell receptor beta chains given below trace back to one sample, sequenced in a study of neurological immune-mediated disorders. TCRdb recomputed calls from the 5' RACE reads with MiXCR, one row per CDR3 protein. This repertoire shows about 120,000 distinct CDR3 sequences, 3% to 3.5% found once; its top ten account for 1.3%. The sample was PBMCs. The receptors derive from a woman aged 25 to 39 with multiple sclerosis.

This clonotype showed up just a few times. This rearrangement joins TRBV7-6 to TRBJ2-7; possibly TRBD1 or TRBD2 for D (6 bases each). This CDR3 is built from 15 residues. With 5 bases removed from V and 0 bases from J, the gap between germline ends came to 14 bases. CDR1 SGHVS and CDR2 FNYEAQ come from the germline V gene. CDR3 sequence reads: CASSNRGAVSYEQYF. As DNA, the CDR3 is TGTGCCAGCAGCAATAGGGGGGCAGTCTCCTACGAGCAGTACTTC. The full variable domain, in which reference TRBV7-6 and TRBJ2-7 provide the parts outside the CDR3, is GAGVSQSPRYKVTKRGQDVALRCDPISGHVSLYWYRQALGQGPEFLTYFNYEAQQDKSGLPNDRFSAERPEGSISTLTIQRTEQRDSAMYRCASSNRGAVSYEQYFGPGTRLTVT.

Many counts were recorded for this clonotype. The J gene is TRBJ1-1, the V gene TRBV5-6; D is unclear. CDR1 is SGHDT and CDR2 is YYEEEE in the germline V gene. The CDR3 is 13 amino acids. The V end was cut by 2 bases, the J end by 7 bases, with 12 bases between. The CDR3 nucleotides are TGTGCCAGCAGCTTTATGAGCTACGGTGAAGCTTTCTTT. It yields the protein CASSFMSYGEAFF.

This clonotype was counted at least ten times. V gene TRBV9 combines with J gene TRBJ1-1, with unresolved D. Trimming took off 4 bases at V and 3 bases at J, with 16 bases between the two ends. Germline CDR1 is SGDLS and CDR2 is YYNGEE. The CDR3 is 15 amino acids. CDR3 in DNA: TGTGCCAGCAGCCCCCGGGGAGGGAGGGACACTGAAGCTTTCTTT. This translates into CASSPRGGRDTEAFF.

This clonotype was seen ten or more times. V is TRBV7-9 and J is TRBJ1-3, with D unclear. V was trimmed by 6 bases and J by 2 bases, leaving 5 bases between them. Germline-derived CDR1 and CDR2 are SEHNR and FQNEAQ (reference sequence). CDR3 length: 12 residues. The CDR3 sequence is CASRPAGNTIYF. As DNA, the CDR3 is TGTGCCAGCAGGCCAGCTGGAAACACCATATATTTT.

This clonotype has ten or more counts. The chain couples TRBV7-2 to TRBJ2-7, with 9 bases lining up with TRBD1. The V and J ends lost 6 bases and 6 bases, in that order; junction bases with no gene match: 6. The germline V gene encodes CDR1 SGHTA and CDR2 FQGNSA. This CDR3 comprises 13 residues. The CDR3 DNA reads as TGTGCCAGCAGGGGGGACAGGGTGAGCGAGCAGTACTTC. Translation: CASRGDRVSEQYF.

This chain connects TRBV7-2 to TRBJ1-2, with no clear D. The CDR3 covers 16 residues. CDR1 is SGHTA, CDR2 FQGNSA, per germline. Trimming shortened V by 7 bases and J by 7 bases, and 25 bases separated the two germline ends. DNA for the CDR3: TGTGCCAGCATCCAAAGACCGGGAGGGAGGTATCGTGGCTACACCTTC. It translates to CASIQRPGGRYRGYTF.

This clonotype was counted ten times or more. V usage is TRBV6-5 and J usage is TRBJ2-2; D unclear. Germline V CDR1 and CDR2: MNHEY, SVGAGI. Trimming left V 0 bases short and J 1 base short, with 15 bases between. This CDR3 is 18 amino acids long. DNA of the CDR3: TGTGCCAGCAGTTACTCGATGTCCCAGAAGGTGAACACCGGGGAGCTGTTTTTT. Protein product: CASSYSMSQKVNTGELFF.

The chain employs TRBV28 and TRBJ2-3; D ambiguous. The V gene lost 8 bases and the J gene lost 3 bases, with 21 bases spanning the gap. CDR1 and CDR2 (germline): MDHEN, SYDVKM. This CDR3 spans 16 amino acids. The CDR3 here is CASSTLPGLGTDTQYF. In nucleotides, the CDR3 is TGTGCCAGCTCCACCCTCCCGGGCCTAGGGACAGATACGCAGTATTTT.

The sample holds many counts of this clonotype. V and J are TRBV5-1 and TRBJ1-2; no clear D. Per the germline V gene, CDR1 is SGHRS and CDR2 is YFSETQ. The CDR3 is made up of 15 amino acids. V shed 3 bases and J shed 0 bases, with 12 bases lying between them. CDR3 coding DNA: TGCGCCAGCAGCTCGTCCCCACAAGCTAACTATGGCTACACCTTC. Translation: CASSSSPQANYGYTF.

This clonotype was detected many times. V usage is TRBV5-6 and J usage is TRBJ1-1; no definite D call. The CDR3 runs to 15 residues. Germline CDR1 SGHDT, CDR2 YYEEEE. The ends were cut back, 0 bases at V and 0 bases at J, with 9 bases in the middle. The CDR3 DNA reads TGTGCCAGCAGCTTGGCCGGGCAGTTGAACACTGAAGCTTTCTTT. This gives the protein CASSLAGQLNTEAFF.

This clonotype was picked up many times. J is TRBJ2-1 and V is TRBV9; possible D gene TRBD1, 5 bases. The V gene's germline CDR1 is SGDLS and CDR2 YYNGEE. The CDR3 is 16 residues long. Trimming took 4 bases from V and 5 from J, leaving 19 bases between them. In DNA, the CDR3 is TGTGCCAGCAGCACGGACCCCCGTGGGGCTGACAATGAGCAGTTCTTC. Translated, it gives CASSTDPRGADNEQFF.

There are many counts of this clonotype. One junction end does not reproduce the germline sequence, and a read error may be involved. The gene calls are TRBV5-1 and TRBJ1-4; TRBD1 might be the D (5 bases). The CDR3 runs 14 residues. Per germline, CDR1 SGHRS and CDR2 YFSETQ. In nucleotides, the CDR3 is TGCGCCAGCGGCTTGCAGGGTACGGGGGAAAAACTGTTTTTT. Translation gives CASGLQGTGEKLFF.

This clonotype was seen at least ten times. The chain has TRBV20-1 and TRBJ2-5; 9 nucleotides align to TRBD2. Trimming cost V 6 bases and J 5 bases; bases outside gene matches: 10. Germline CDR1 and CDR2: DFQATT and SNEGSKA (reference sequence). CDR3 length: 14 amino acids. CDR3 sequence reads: CSAEREARRETQYF. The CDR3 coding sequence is TGCAGTGCGGAGCGGGAGGCCCGGAGGGAGACCCAGTACTTC.

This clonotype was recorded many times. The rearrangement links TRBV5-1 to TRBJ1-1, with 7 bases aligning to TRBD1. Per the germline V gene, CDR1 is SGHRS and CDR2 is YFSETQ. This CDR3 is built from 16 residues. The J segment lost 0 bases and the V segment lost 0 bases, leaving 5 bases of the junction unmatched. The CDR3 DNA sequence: TGCGCCAGCAGCTTGGGTAAGACAGGGCTGAACACTGAAGCTTTCTTT. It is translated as CASSLGKTGLNTEAFF. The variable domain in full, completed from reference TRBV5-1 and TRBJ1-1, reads KAGVTQTPRYLIKTRGQQVTLSCSPISGHRSVSWYQQTPGQGLQFLFEYFSETQRNKGNFPGRFSGRQFSNSRSEMNVSTLELGDSALYLCASSLGKTGLNTEAFFGQGTRLTVV.

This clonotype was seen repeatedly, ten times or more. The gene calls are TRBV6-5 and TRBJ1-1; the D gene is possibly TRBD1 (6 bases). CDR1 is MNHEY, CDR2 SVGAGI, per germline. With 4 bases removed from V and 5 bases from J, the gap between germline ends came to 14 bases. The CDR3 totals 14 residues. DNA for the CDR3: TGTGCCAGCAGTTGGGGACAAGGGAGAACTGAAGCTTTCTTT. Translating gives CASSWGQGRTEAFF.

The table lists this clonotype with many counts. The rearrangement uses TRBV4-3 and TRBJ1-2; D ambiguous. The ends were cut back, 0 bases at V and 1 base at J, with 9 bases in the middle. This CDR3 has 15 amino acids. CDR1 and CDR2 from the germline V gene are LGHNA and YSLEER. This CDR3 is CASSQDPTDNYGYTF. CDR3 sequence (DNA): TGCGCCAGCAGCCAAGACCCAACAGATAACTATGGCTACACCTTC.